This T cell receptor beta chain was sequenced for a study of T cell repertoires in cytomegalovirus infection (dated by TCRdb to the late 2010s). With respect to the entire study: Recently identified HLA-C-restricted CMV epitopes, whose presentation resists viral immunomodulation, were targeted by peptide stimulations together with well-studied HLA-B-restricted epitopes. Donor HLA type was relevant to the analysis, because carriage of CMV infection together with the matching HLA type was indicated by public TCR beta signatures.

General findings and caveats noted by the study authors: The ex vivo response was dominated by HLA-C-restricted CMV-specific TCR beta clonotypes, which also provided the single most frequent clonotype in two of eight donors. In both this cohort and an independent roughly 350-donor cohort, the cumulative frequency of public TCR beta family members distinguished carriers of CMV infection plus the relevant HLA type.

The treatment or condition label, as the study defines it: in vitro stimulation with specific CMV peptide epitopes to enrich CMV-specific T cells. The CDR3 goes from the cysteine to the phenylalanine over 13 residues. The entry retains the CDR3 DNA only, 39 bases that are in frame from base 1. Taken from the germline V gene, the CDR1 and CDR2 loops are LGHNT and FRNRAP. V and J are truncated by 2 bases and 7 bases respectively, leaving an intervening sequence of 9 bases. A remark on this clonotype: Its specific antigen is unknown. No per-base quality is available; no much larger clone lies one base away.

Sequenced on an Illumina HiSeq 1500. TCRdb took the public reads, trimmed them with fastp at Q25, ran MiXCR for clone calling and kept in-frame beta chains. Each entry merges the rows of one CDR3 protein and shows their most common DNA and genes. The sample table shows 450,000 to 600,000 distinct CDR3 sequences, and about 42% are seen once. Around 45% of the sample is held by the ten biggest clonotypes. The TCR sequence derives from a human donor in good health (CMV status not recorded). Some clones in this sample may be carry-over from other donors' samples. The input for sequencing was cultured PBMCs, taken from culture after CMV antigen stimulation. Here the chain combines TRBV12-5 and TRBJ1-5, with the D gene too uncertain to name. The CDR3 protein: CASGLKVSQPQHF. The sequence in DNA is TGTGCTAGTGGTTTGAAGGTCTCCCAGCCCCAGCATTTT.